The 18 T cell receptor beta chains given below trace back to one sample, sequenced in a study of CD8 T cells in Susac syndrome. Reverse transcription used roughly 0.5 to 1 ug RNA and random hexamers. A single record per CDR3 protein comes from TCRdb applying MiXCR to the immunoSEQ multiplex PCR reads. This sample has more than 100,000 distinct CDR3 sequences, with under 96% found just once. Source material: CD4+ T cells from PBMCs. The receptors were sampled from a human donor with Susac syndrome.

The chain joins TRBV2 to TRBJ2-2; D remains ambiguous. V lost 1 base and J 2 bases, leaving 5 bases between the germline ends. This CDR3 is built from 14 residues. In germline, CDR1 is SNHLY, CDR2 FYNNEI. CDR3 sequence: CASSEVGNTGELFF. The CDR3 region has the DNA TGTGCCAGCAGTGAAGTGGGTAACACCGGGGAGCTGTTTTTT.

This clonotype was counted a few times. This chain joins TRBV6-1 and TRBJ2-7, with a possible D match to TRBD1 (7 bases). V gave up 6 bases and J gave up 6 bases, with 18 bases separating them. Germline values: CDR1 MNHNS, CDR2 SASEGT. CDR3 length equals 14 residues. The CDR3 sequence: CASSLTGMTSEQYF. The CDR3 nucleotides are TGTGCCAGCAGCCTGACAGGGATGACTAGCGAGCAGTACTTC.

The chain combines TRBV5-1 with TRBJ2-2; TRBD2 agrees at 11 bases. With 0 bases clipped from V and 5 bases from J, the junction kept 3 bases outside the gene matches. The CDR3 covers 16 residues. Germline-derived CDR1 and CDR2 are SGHRS and YFSETQ. In DNA form, the CDR3 reads TGCGCCAGCAGCTTGGAGGGACTAGCGGTTACCGGGGAGCTGTTTTTT. This encodes CASSLEGLAVTGELFF.

J is TRBJ1-2 and V is TRBV9; a weak D match, TRBD1 (6 bases). Germline assignment: CDR1 SGDLS and CDR2 YYNGEE. Trimming cost V 0 bases and J 7 bases, with 16 bases left between them. The CDR3 spans 15 residues. The CDR3 reads CASSVEVQGGSGYTF. The CDR3 DNA reads TGTGCCAGCAGCGTAGAGGTACAGGGTGGCTCTGGCTACACCTTC. Variable domain in full (rest from reference TRBV9 and TRBJ1-2): DSGVTQTPKHLITATGQRVTLRCSPRSGDLSVYWYQQSLDQGLQFLIQYYNGEERAKGNILERFSAQQFPDLHSELNLSSLELGDSALYFCASSVEVQGGSGYTFGSGTRLTVV.

The chain carries TRBV20-1 and TRBJ2-1; D remains unclear. Trimming shortened V by 2 bases and J by 10 bases, and 9 bases separated the two germline ends. The CDR3 is 11 amino acids. In germline, CDR1 is DFQATT, CDR2 SNEGSKA (reference sequence). CDR3 region: CSARLGEEQFF. The CDR3 nucleotides are TGCAGTGCTAGATTGGGTGAGGAGCAGTTCTTC.

The chain couples TRBV2 to TRBJ1-2; D call uncertain. There are 13 residues in the CDR3. V lost 7 bases to trimming and J lost 4 bases, with 13 bases between them. Germline V gene sequence: CDR1 SNHLY, CDR2 FYNNEI. The CDR3 coding sequence is TGTGCCAGCATGTGGAGGGAGCCCTATGGCTACACCTTC. Translated, it gives CASMWREPYGYTF.

In its sample, this clonotype was seen a few times. J is TRBJ2-7 and V is TRBV5-6; 13 bases align to TRBD2. The germline CDR1 and CDR2 sequences are SGHDT and YYEEEE. V shed 4 bases and J 1 base; nucleotides not matched to a gene: 2. The CDR3 consists of 15 residues. CDR3: CASSAGLAGSYEQYF. Written as DNA, the CDR3 is TGTGCCAGCAGCGCGGGACTAGCGGGGTCCTACGAGCAGTACTTC.

The chain links TRBV7-9 to TRBJ2-7, with TRBD2 matching over 9 bases. V gave up 0 bases and J gave up 5 bases; unmatched junction bases: 11. This CDR3 spans 17 amino acids. CDR1 and CDR2 (germline): SEHNR, FQNEAQ (reference sequence). The CDR3 nucleotides are TGTGCCAGCAGCTTAGCAGTTTCACTAGCGGGTCGCCACGAGCAGTACTTC. Amino acids: CASSLAVSLAGRHEQYF.

This clonotype was counted between two and nine times. The V call is TRBV5-6, the J call TRBJ2-5; 9 positions match TRBD1. The CDR3 is made up of 14 amino acids. In germline, CDR1 is SGHDT, CDR2 YYEEEE. J lost 4 bases, V lost 2 bases, and 3 bases had no gene match. The CDR3 reads CASSFTGGGETQYF. DNA for the CDR3: TGTGCCAGCAGCTTTACAGGGGGCGGAGAGACCCAGTACTTC.

V gene TRBV20-1 combines with J gene TRBJ2-2; possibly TRBD1 for D (6 bases). Germline CDR1 and CDR2: DFQATT and SNEGSKA (reference sequence). The CDR3 is made up of 13 amino acids. The V and J ends lost 2 bases and 6 bases respectively, with 10 bases between them. The CDR3 sequence: CSARMGASGELFF. For the CDR3, the DNA is TGCAGTGCTAGAATGGGGGCTTCCGGGGAGCTGTTTTTT.

Only a few counts were recorded for this clonotype. The chain employs TRBV20-1 and TRBJ1-5; no firm D call. Germline loops: CDR1 DFQATT, CDR2 SNEGSKA (reference sequence). V shed 0 bases and J shed 2 bases, with 8 bases lying between them. CDR3 size: 14 residues. CDR3 region: CSARDRTGNQPQHF. In nucleotides, the CDR3 is TGCAGTGCTAGAGATCGGACCGGCAATCAGCCCCAGCATTTT.

The chain recombines TRBV19 with TRBJ1-1; D is unclear. Germline CDR1 LNHDA, CDR2 SQIVND (reference sequence). The CDR3 totals 16 residues. Trimming shortened V by 7 bases and J by 2 bases, and 20 bases separated the two germline ends. The CDR3 reads CASTRWAGDVNTEAFF. In DNA, the CDR3 is TGTGCCAGTACCCGTTGGGCAGGCGACGTAAACACTGAAGCTTTCTTT.

The chain joins TRBV3-1 to TRBJ1-5, with D perhaps matching TRBD1 (5 bases). CDR3 length: 13 amino acids. The V and J ends lost 4 bases and 6 bases respectively, with 10 bases between them. Per germline, CDR1 LGHDT and CDR2 YNNKEL (reference sequence). CDR3 DNA: TGTGCCAGCAGCCCAGGGAGGGTTCAGCCCCAGCATTTT. Translated, it gives CASSPGRVQPQHF.

The V call is TRBV20-1, the J call TRBJ2-7; 10 bases are shared with TRBD2. Per germline, CDR1 DFQATT and CDR2 SNEGSKA (reference sequence). J was trimmed by 2 bases and V by 2 bases; bases with no gene match: 0. The CDR3 covers 13 residues. CDR3 region: CSARLAGAYEQYF. In DNA form, the CDR3 reads TGCAGTGCTAGACTAGCGGGAGCCTACGAGCAGTACTTC.

This sequence joins TRBV6-5 and TRBJ2-7, with TRBD1 matching over 9 bases. The CDR3 is 15 residues long. In germline, CDR1 is MNHEY, CDR2 SVGAGI. Trimming took 5 bases from V and 4 from J; bases not matched to a gene: 9. In DNA form, the CDR3 reads TGTGCCAGCAGTAAACTACAGGGGGCCCATTACGAGCAGTACTTC. It codes for CASSKLQGAHYEQYF.

The chain combines TRBV11-2 with TRBJ2-2; 9 bases map to TRBD1. Germline V gives CDR1 SGHAT, CDR2 FQNNGV. The CDR3 totals 19 residues. V lost 6 bases, J lost 4 bases, and 18 bases stayed unmatched. CDR3: CASRATDRGYTRGTGELFF. In nucleotides, the CDR3 is TGTGCCAGCAGAGCCACTGACAGGGGGTACACTAGGGGCACCGGGGAGCTGTTTTTT.

J is TRBJ2-1 and V is TRBV5-6, with D tentatively TRBD2 (5 bases). V lost 2 bases to trimming and J lost 4 bases, with 10 bases between them. This CDR3 spans 14 amino acids. Germline CDR1 SGHDT, CDR2 YYEEEE. The DNA for the CDR3 is TGTGCCAGCAGCTTAGGACTTAATTACAATGAGCAGTTCTTC. Translating it yields CASSLGLNYNEQFF. The full variable domain, completed using reference TRBV5-6 and TRBJ2-1, is DAGVTQSPTHLIKTRGQQVTLRCSPKSGHDTVSWYQQALGQGPQFIFQYYEEEERQRGNFPDRFSGHQFPNYSSELNVNALLLGDSALYLCASSLGLNYNEQFFGPGTRLTVL.

This CDR3 reads CASTTGGQGATEQYF. CDR3 nucleotide sequence: TGCGCCAGCACCACCGGCGGACAGGGGGCTACCGAGCAGTACTTC. The rearrangement joins TRBV5-1 to TRBJ2-7, with 11 bases aligning to TRBD1. The V gene end was trimmed by 6 bases and the J gene end by 6 bases; junction bases not matched to a gene: 11. Looked up from germline, CDR1 is SGHRS and CDR2 is YFSETQ. The CDR3 is made up of 15 amino acids.